The rows below give T cell receptor beta chains drawn from one sample of a study of beta chain features in type 1 diabetes. Generated by immunoSEQ multiplex PCR, the TCRdb table keeps only in-frame clones and is missing some. The table lists approximately 270,000 clones, approximately 14% of them singletons. The sample comprised naive CD4+ T cells from blood. These receptors all stem from a man aged 25-40 years with type 1 diabetes. CDR3s include the opening cysteine and the closing phenylalanine or tryptophan. A D gene is named only where the DNA matches it firmly. Some rows have no size entry. The others give once, few or many, or a class for an expanded clone.

v_gene: TRBV5-1; abundance: few; j_gene: TRBJ2-1; d_gene: TRBD2; CDR3aa: CASSLGGTSGEYEQFF; CDR3nt: TGCGCCAGCAGCTTGGGGGGGACTAGCGGGGAATACGAGCAGTTCTTC
v_gene: TRBV2; abundance: few; j_gene: TRBJ2-1; d_gene: NA; CDR3aa: CASREDSNEQFF; CDR3nt: TGTGCCAGCAGAGAGGACTCGAATGAGCAGTTCTTC
v_gene: TRBV7-8; abundance: few; j_gene: TRBJ2-3; d_gene: NA; CDR3aa: CASSLRGPDTQYF; CDR3nt: TGTGCCAGCAGCCTAAGGGGCCCAGATACGCAGTATTTT
v_gene: TRBV11-2; abundance: NA; j_gene: TRBJ1-1; d_gene: TRBD1; CDR3aa: CASSSGQVNTEAFF; CDR3nt: TGTGCCAGCAGCTCCGGACAGGTAAACACTGAAGCTTTCTTT
v_gene: TRBV7-9; abundance: few; j_gene: TRBJ2-3; d_gene: NA; CDR3aa: CASSLSYTDTQYF; CDR3nt: TGTGCCAGCAGCCTCTCCTACACAGATACGCAGTATTTT
v_gene: TRBV7-8; abundance: few; j_gene: TRBJ2-3; d_gene: TRBD2; CDR3aa: CASSLLAGTSTDTQYF; CDR3nt: TGTGCCAGCAGCTTACTAGCGGGTACTAGCACAGATACGCAGTATTTT
v_gene: TRBV7-2; abundance: NA; j_gene: TRBJ2-1; d_gene: TRBD2; CDR3aa: CASSLLAGGGYNEQFF; CDR3nt: TGTGCCAGCAGCTTATTAGCGGGAGGAGGCTACAATGAGCAGTTCTTC
v_gene: TRBV9; abundance: few; j_gene: TRBJ2-7; d_gene: TRBD1; CDR3aa: CASSFRQGSSYEQYF; CDR3nt: TGTGCCAGCAGCTTCCGACAGGGTAGTTCCTACGAGCAGTACTTC
v_gene: TRBV7-9; abundance: NA; j_gene: TRBJ1-2; d_gene: TRBD1; CDR3aa: CASSLQGNYGYTF; CDR3nt: TGTGCCAGCAGCCTACAGGGGAACTATGGCTACACCTTC
v_gene: TRBV7-9; abundance: NA; j_gene: TRBJ2-2; d_gene: NA; CDR3aa: CASSLAHTGYTGELFF; CDR3nt: TGTGCCAGCAGCTTAGCGCATACAGGGTACACCGGGGAGCTGTTTTTT
v_gene: TRBV5-1; abundance: few; j_gene: TRBJ2-1; d_gene: NA; CDR3aa: CASSLGRDYYNEQFF; CDR3nt: TGCGCCAGCAGCTTGGGTCGGGATTACTACAATGAGCAGTTCTTC
v_gene: TRBV5-4; abundance: few; j_gene: TRBJ2-3; d_gene: TRBD2; CDR3aa: CASSLVLAGDTDTQYF; CDR3nt: TGTGCCAGCAGCTTGGTTCTGGCGGGAGACACAGATACGCAGTATTTT
v_gene: TRBV6-5; abundance: NA; j_gene: TRBJ2-7; d_gene: NA; CDR3aa: CASSYSGVRSYEQYF; CDR3nt: TGTGCCAGCAGTTACTCGGGAGTGAGGTCCTACGAGCAGTACTTC
v_gene: TRBV28; abundance: NA; j_gene: TRBJ2-1; d_gene: NA; CDR3aa: CASSLAGPAGNEQFF; CDR3nt: TGTGCCAGCAGTTTAGCGGGACCCGCGGGCAATGAGCAGTTCTTC
v_gene: TRBV29-1; abundance: NA; j_gene: TRBJ1-1; d_gene: TRBD1; CDR3aa: CSVSGTGIRTEAFF; CDR3nt: TGCAGCGTGTCCGGGACAGGGATTCGGACTGAAGCTTTCTTT
v_gene: TRBV7-9; abundance: NA; j_gene: TRBJ2-7; d_gene: TRBD2; CDR3aa: CASSARLAGHYEQYF; CDR3nt: TGTGCCAGCAGTGCTAGACTAGCGGGACATTACGAGCAGTACTTC
v_gene: TRBV4-3; abundance: NA; j_gene: TRBJ2-6; d_gene: TRBD2; CDR3aa: CASSQDQGGNPGANVLTF; CDR3nt: TGCGCCAGCAGCCAAGATCAGGGAGGGAACCCTGGGGCCAACGTCCTGACTTTC
v_gene: TRBV7-2; abundance: NA; j_gene: TRBJ2-1; d_gene: NA; CDR3aa: CASSLGGGYYNEQFF; CDR3nt: TGTGCCAGCAGCTTAGGGGGCGGTTATTACAATGAGCAGTTCTTC
v_gene: TRBV9; abundance: few; j_gene: TRBJ2-6; d_gene: NA; CDR3aa: CASSLGRANVLTF; CDR3nt: TGTGCCAGCAGCCTCGGGAGGGCCAACGTCCTGACTTTC
v_gene: TRBV7-9; abundance: few; j_gene: TRBJ2-5; d_gene: NA; CDR3aa: CASSPGVLETQYF; CDR3nt: TGTGCCAGCAGCCCCGGGGTGTTGGAGACCCAGTACTTC
v_gene: TRBV27; abundance: few; j_gene: TRBJ2-1; d_gene: NA; CDR3aa: CASSPWIADEQFF; CDR3nt: TGTGCCAGCAGTCCCTGGATAGCCGATGAGCAGTTCTTC
v_gene: TRBV29-1; abundance: NA; j_gene: TRBJ2-5; d_gene: TRBD1; CDR3aa: CSVRGRAADQETQYF; CDR3nt: TGCAGCGTTAGGGGGCGAGCGGCGGATCAAGAGACCCAGTACTTC
v_gene: TRBV4-2; abundance: NA; j_gene: TRBJ2-1; d_gene: NA; CDR3aa: CASSQHRVGNEQFF; CDR3nt: TGTGCCAGCAGCCAACACAGGGTGGGCAATGAGCAGTTCTTC
v_gene: TRBV29-1; abundance: few; j_gene: TRBJ2-3; d_gene: TRBD1; CDR3aa: CSVQGGYRGTDTQYF; CDR3nt: TGCAGCGTCCAAGGGGGCTACAGAGGCACAGATACGCAGTATTTT
v_gene: TRBV28; abundance: NA; j_gene: TRBJ2-5; d_gene: NA; CDR3aa: CASSLWGRETQYF; CDR3nt: TGTGCCAGCAGTTTATGGGGGCGAGAGACCCAGTACTTC
v_gene: TRBV28; abundance: NA; j_gene: TRBJ2-1; d_gene: NA; CDR3aa: CASSLVLAAYNEQFF; CDR3nt: TGTGCCAGCAGTTTAGTACTAGCCGCCTACAATGAGCAGTTCTTC
v_gene: TRBV19; abundance: few; j_gene: TRBJ2-7; d_gene: TRBD1; CDR3aa: CASNPSGQGTYEQYF; CDR3nt: TGTGCCAGTAACCCGTCGGGACAGGGAACCTACGAGCAGTACTTC
v_gene: TRBV28; abundance: NA; j_gene: TRBJ2-5; d_gene: TRBD1; CDR3aa: CASTRGGSQETQYF; CDR3nt: TGTGCCAGCACCAGAGGGGGCTCGCAAGAGACCCAGTACTTC
v_gene: TRBV4-2; abundance: few; j_gene: TRBJ1-5; d_gene: TRBD1; CDR3aa: CASSQAGQGSNQPQHF; CDR3nt: TGTGCCAGCAGCCAAGCTGGACAGGGGAGCAATCAGCCCCAGCATTTT
v_gene: TRBV5-1; abundance: few; j_gene: TRBJ2-1; d_gene: TRBD2; CDR3aa: CASSLVGTSGYNEQFF; CDR3nt: TGCGCCAGCAGCTTGGTAGGAACTAGCGGCTACAATGAGCAGTTCTTC
v_gene: TRBV18; abundance: few; j_gene: TRBJ2-7; d_gene: TRBD2; CDR3aa: CASSDGGSGFYEQYF; CDR3nt: TGTGCCAGCTCAGATGGCGGGAGCGGGTTCTACGAGCAGTACTTC
v_gene: TRBV6-5; abundance: few; j_gene: TRBJ2-1; d_gene: NA; CDR3aa: CASSYRGYNEQFF; CDR3nt: TGTGCCAGCAGTTACCGGGGCTACAATGAGCAGTTCTTC
v_gene: TRBV30; abundance: NA; j_gene: TRBJ2-5; d_gene: NA; CDR3aa: CAWSLLVETQYF; CDR3nt: TGTGCCTGGAGCTTACTCGTGGAGACCCAGTACTTC
v_gene: TRBV30; abundance: NA; j_gene: TRBJ2-7; d_gene: NA; CDR3aa: CAWRAAVPYEQYF; CDR3nt: TGTGCCTGGAGAGCGGCAGTCCCCTACGAGCAGTACTTC
v_gene: TRBV5-8; abundance: NA; j_gene: TRBJ1-2; d_gene: NA; CDR3aa: CASSPYWQVGGYTF; CDR3nt: TGTGCCAGCAGCCCTTACTGGCAGGTGGGCGGCTACACCTTC
v_gene: TRBV9; abundance: NA; j_gene: TRBJ1-3; d_gene: NA; CDR3aa: CASSVEPGSGNTIYF; CDR3nt: TGTGCCAGCAGCGTAGAACCAGGGTCTGGAAACACCATATATTTT
v_gene: TRBV7-2; abundance: NA; j_gene: TRBJ2-1; d_gene: NA; CDR3aa: CASTLGYLGNEQFF; CDR3nt: TGTGCCAGCACCTTAGGCTACCTAGGTAATGAGCAGTTCTTC
v_gene: TRBV9; abundance: NA; j_gene: TRBJ1-5; d_gene: NA; CDR3aa: CASSQGWDQPQHF; CDR3nt: TGTGCCAGCAGCCAGGGGTGGGATCAGCCCCAGCATTTT